This T cell receptor (beta chain) was sequenced during a study of blood T cell repertoires in COVID-19. Study-wide context: Spain, Italy and the United States supplied samples that represented acute and convalescent COVID-19. T cells, B-cell-depleted T cells, or PBMCs supplied cDNA or gDNA.

In the original analysis: Reference gene primer amplification in the assay estimated nucleated cell counts. Sequencing used immunoSEQ multiplex PCR; TCRdb keeps in-frame clones, though not all of them. The V and J calls and clone size were taken over from that table, and D and trimming were inferred from the DNA. The repertoire includes about 220,000 clones, approximately 84% of them detected once, and 2.9% sits in the top ten. The junction had 6 bases not matched to a gene; V was cut back by 0 bases and J by 3 bases. The CDR3 length is 17 residues. Germline CDR1 SGHTA, CDR2 FQGNSA. The TCR originated in a man aged 50-60 years who had recovered from COVID-19. Sequencing was performed on peripheral blood. This chain uses TRBV7-2 with TRBJ2-5; 11 bases are shared with TRBD2. CDR3 DNA: TGTGCCAGCAGCTTAGCGCTCGGACTAGCGGGTGAAGAGACCCAGTACTTC. It encodes CASSLALGLAGEETQYF. Using reference TRBV7-2 and TRBJ2-5 for the parts outside the CDR3, the full variable domain is GAGVSQSPSNKVTEKGKDVELRCDPISGHTALYWYRQSLGQGLEFLIYFQGNSAPDKSGLPSDRFSAERTGGSVSTLTIQRTQQEDSAVYLCASSLALGLAGEETQYFGPGTRLLVL.